The T cell receptor beta chain described here comes from a study of blood T cell repertoires in COVID-19. CDR1 is MRHNA and CDR2 is SNTAGT in the germline V gene. The V and J ends lost 4 bases and 10 bases, in that order; junction bases with no gene match: 6. This CDR3 region has 14 residues. Authors' methods: Reference gene primer amplification yielded estimated nucleated cell counts. Here immunoSEQ multiplex PCR was the method, and the copy in TCRdb shows in-frame clones only, minus some. The V and J calls and clone size were taken over from that table, and D and trimming were inferred from the DNA. The table has about 180,000 clones, roughly 83% seen once. This clone was recorded a few times.

The gene calls are TRBV6-4 and TRBJ2-1; TRBD2 matches at 11 bases. Sequenced sample: peripheral blood. This clonotype originated in a young man with active or convalescent COVID-19. CDR3 DNA: TGTGCCAGCAGTGTGGCTAGCGGGGGGAGAGAGCAGTTCTTC. The encoded protein is CASSVASGGREQFF.